A selection of T cell receptor beta chains follows, all from one sample in a study of a mutant IDH1 vaccine in newly diagnosed glioma. Measured with immunoSEQ multiplex PCR; TCRdb has only the in-frame clones, and not every one. The sample records about 88,000 clones, around 80% being singletons. The sample in question was PBMCs, obtained from a glioma patient treated with radiotherapy, temozolomide or both. The receptors were gathered from a man between 40 and 49 years old with glioma. Some clones in this sample may be carry-over from other donors' samples. Each CDR3 is given with its conserved first and last residue. The D gene is left open where the match is weak. Size values are once, few and many counts, or a class for expanded clones, and some rows have none.

j_call: TRBJ2-1
v_call: TRBV29-1
clone_size: once
d_call: TRBD1
cdr3_aa: CSGGTGTGNEQFF
cdr3_nt: TGCAGCGGAGGGACAGGGACGGGCAATGAGCAGTTCTTC

j_call: TRBJ2-7
v_call: TRBV6-8
clone_size: .
d_call: .
cdr3_aa: CASILQGGVYEQYF
cdr3_nt: TGTGCCAGCATACTCCAGGGGGGAGTCTACGAGCAGTACTTC

j_call: TRBJ1-6
v_call: TRBV7-6
clone_size: .
d_call: .
cdr3_aa: CASSSYSKGSPLHF
cdr3_nt: TGTGCCAGCAGCTCGTACAGCAAGGGTTCACCCCTCCACTTT

j_call: TRBJ1-3
v_call: TRBV5-8
clone_size: once
d_call: .
cdr3_aa: CASSREGTYGNTIYF
cdr3_nt: TGTGCCAGCAGCCGAGAGGGGACTTACGGAAACACCATATATTTT

j_call: TRBJ1-1
v_call: TRBV6-1
clone_size: .
d_call: TRBD1
cdr3_aa: CASSDGQGFTEAFF
cdr3_nt: TGTGCCAGCAGTGATGGACAGGGGTTTACTGAAGCTTTCTTT

j_call: TRBJ1-4
v_call: TRBV19
clone_size: .
d_call: .
cdr3_aa: CASTRPSTNEKLFF
cdr3_nt: TGTGCCAGTACTCGCCCTTCAACTAATGAAAAACTGTTTTTT

j_call: TRBJ2-2
v_call: TRBV6-1
clone_size: .
d_call: TRBD1
cdr3_aa: CASGTDTGELFF
cdr3_nt: TGTGCCAGTGGGACAGACACCGGGGAGCTGTTTTTT

j_call: TRBJ2-5
v_call: TRBV4-2
clone_size: .
d_call: .
cdr3_aa: CASSSGLEETQYF
cdr3_nt: TGTGCCAGCAGTTCAGGACTGGAAGAGACCCAGTACTTC

j_call: TRBJ1-2
v_call: TRBV6-5
clone_size: once
d_call: .
cdr3_aa: CASSPTQGASYGYTF
cdr3_nt: TGTGCCAGCAGCCCCACCCAGGGCGCCTCCTATGGCTACACCTTC

j_call: TRBJ2-5
v_call: TRBV29-1
clone_size: .
d_call: .
cdr3_aa: CSVELRGRETQYF
cdr3_nt: TGCAGCGTTGAATTGCGGGGGCGGGAGACCCAGTACTTC